Each of the 9 T cell receptor beta chains below was sequenced from the same sample in a study of human T cells and chemical hapten exposure. As to time point: healthy volunteer bleed at 2 weeks. Unfractionated whole blood served as the source for total RNA extraction. TCRdb analysed the RACE reads with MiXCR anew, one entry per CDR3 protein. In the table there are some 50,000 distinct CDR3 sequences, around 4% of which are singletons. Sequenced sample: whole blood. The receptors were gathered from a female donor in good health. Some clones in this sample may be carry-over from other donors' samples.

Ten or more counts support this clonotype. The V and J genes are TRBV7-8 and TRBJ1-1; TRBD1 might be the D (6 bases). Trimming left V 1 base short and J 5 bases short, with 14 bases between. CDR1 is SGHVS, CDR2 FQNEAQ, per germline. CDR3 length equals 15 residues. The CDR3 region has the DNA TGTGCCAGCAGCTTAGAGGAGGGGGGATGGACTGAAGCTTTCTTT. This translates into CASSLEEGGWTEAFF. The whole variable domain, filled in from reference TRBV7-8 and TRBJ1-1, reads GAGVSQSPRYKVAKRGQDVALRCDPISGHVSLFWYQQALGQGPEFLTYFQNEAQLDKSGLPSDRFFAERPEGSVSTLKIQRTQQEDSAVYLCASSLEEGGWTEAFFGQGTRLTVV.

This clonotype has at least ten counts. This chain links TRBV14 with TRBJ2-3; D is ambiguous. Germline-derived CDR1 and CDR2 are SGHDN and FVKESK. The CDR3 contains 13 residues. Between the trimmed V and J ends, which lost 5 bases and 2 bases, there was a span of 8 bases. This CDR3 reads CASSIRITDTQYF. CDR3 DNA: TGTGCCAGCAGCATACGAATCACAGATACGCAGTATTTT.

This clonotype was picked up a small number of times. The V gene is TRBV12-3 or TRBV12-4, the J gene TRBJ1-4, with a possible D match to TRBD1 (5 bases). The CDR3 is 18 residues long. V shed 1 base and J shed 3 bases, with 18 bases lying between them. DNA for the CDR3: TGTGCCAGCAGTTTAGGGGTATTCCTCCAAGGGGCTAATGAAAAACTGTTTTTT. This gives the protein CASSLGVFLQGANEKLFF.

This clonotype was detected ten times or more. The CDR3 region is CASSQTSTNEKLFF. The CDR3 region has the DNA TGTGCCAGCAGCCAGACCTCAACTAATGAAAAACTGTTTTTT. The chain couples TRBV16 to TRBJ1-4; no reliable D call. The germline V and J ends were trimmed by 3 bases and 0 bases, with 5 bases remaining between them. The CDR3 has 14 amino acids. The germline CDR1 and CDR2 sequences are KGHSY and FQNENV.

This clonotype was seen many times. The V gene is TRBV12-3 or TRBV12-4, the J gene TRBJ2-1; 7 nucleotides line up with TRBD1. CDR3 length: 17 residues. With V trimmed by 0 bases and J by 6 bases, 11 bases remained unmatched. The CDR3 DNA reads TGTGCCAGCAGTTTAGCCCTGACAGGGCCAGCGTTCAATGAGCAGTTCTTC. Translation: CASSLALTGPAFNEQFF.

This clonotype was recorded many times. The V gene is TRBV5-5, the J gene TRBJ1-2; D gene uncertain. With 0 bases removed from V and 4 bases from J, the gap between germline ends came to 7 bases. This CDR3 has 13 residues. Germline V gives CDR1 SGHKS, CDR2 YYEKEE (reference sequence). Here the CDR3 reads CASSLERRYGYTF. The CDR3 DNA sequence: TGTGCCAGCAGCTTGGAGCGCCGCTATGGCTACACCTTC.

Many counts were recorded for this clonotype. The chain links TRBV20-1 to TRBJ1-2; TRBD1 agrees at 9 bases. The CDR3 extends over 15 amino acids. Germline trimming cut 0 bases from V and 3 bases from J; bases unmatched to any gene: 5. Germline V gene lookup returns CDR1 DFQATT and CDR2 SNEGSKA (reference sequence). The CDR3: CSARDFRQGDYGYTF. DNA for the CDR3: TGCAGTGCTAGAGATTTCAGACAGGGGGACTATGGCTACACCTTC.

The sample holds many counts of this clonotype. This chain uses TRBV28 with TRBJ1-1; D might be TRBD1 (6 bases). This CDR3 region has 15 residues. Germline CDR1 and CDR2: MDHEN and SYDVKM. The V and J ends lost 3 bases and 4 bases respectively, with 15 bases between them. CDR3: CASSFLGQGSTEAFF. The CDR3, as DNA: TGTGCCAGCAGTTTTTTAGGGCAGGGGAGCACTGAAGCTTTCTTT.

This clonotype was counted many times. This rearrangement joins TRBV7-2 to TRBJ1-2, with D perhaps TRBD1 (5 bases). The CDR3 covers 14 residues. Per the germline V gene, CDR1 is SGHTA and CDR2 is FQGNSA. V shed 1 base and J shed 5 bases, with 11 bases lying between them. Here the CDR3 reads CASSLEAGQYGYTF. Here the CDR3 DNA reads TGTGCCAGCAGCTTAGAGGCAGGGCAATATGGCTACACCTTC.